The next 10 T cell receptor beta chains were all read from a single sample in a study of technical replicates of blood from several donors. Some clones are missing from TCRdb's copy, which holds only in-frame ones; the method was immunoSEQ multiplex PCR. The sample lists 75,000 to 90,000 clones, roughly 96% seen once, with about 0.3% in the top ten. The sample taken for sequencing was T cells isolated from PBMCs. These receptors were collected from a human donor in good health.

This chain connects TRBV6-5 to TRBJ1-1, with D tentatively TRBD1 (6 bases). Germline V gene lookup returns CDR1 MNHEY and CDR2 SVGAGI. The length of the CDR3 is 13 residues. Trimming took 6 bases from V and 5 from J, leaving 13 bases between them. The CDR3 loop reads CASRDTGWTEAFF. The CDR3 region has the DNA TGTGCCAGCAGGGACACAGGGTGGACTGAAGCTTTCTTT.

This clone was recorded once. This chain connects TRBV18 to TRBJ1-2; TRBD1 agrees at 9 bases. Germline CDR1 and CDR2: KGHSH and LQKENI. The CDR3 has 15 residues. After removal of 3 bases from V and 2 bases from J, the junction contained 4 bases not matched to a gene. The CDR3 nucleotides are TGTGCCAGCTCACCGCGGACAGGGGAAAACTATGGCTACACCTTC. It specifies CASSPRTGENYGYTF. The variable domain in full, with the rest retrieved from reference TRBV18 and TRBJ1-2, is NAGVMQNPRHLVRRRGQEARLRCSPMKGHSHVYWYRQLPEEGLKFMVYLQKENIIDESGMPKERFSAEFPKEGPSILRIQQVVRGDSAAYFCASSPRTGENYGYTFGSGTRLTVV.

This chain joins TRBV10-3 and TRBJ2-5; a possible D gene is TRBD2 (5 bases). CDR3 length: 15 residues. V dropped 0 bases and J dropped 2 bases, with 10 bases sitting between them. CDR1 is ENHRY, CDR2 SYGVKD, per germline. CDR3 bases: TGTGCCATCAGTGAGTCAATACTAGAACAAGAGACCCAGTACTTC. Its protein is CAISESILEQETQYF.

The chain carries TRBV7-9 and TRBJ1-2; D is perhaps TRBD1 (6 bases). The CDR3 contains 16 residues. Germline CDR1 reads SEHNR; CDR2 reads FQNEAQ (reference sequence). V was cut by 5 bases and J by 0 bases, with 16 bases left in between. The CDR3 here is CASSHGAGQSNYGYTF. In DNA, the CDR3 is TGTGCCAGCAGCCACGGCGCCGGACAGTCTAACTATGGCTACACCTTC.

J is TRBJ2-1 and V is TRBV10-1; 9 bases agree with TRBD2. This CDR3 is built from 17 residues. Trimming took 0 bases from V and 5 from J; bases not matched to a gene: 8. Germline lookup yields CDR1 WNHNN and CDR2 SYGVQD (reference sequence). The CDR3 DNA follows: TGCGCCAGCAGTGAGTCCCTAGCGGGATACAGGGACAATGAGCAGTTCTTC. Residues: CASSESLAGYRDNEQFF.

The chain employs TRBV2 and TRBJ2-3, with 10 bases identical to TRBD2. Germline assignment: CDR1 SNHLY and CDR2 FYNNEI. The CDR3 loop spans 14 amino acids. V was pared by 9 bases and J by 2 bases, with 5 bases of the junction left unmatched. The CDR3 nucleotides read TGTGCCAGACCACTAGCGGGACTCACAGATACGCAGTATTTT. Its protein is CARPLAGLTDTQYF.

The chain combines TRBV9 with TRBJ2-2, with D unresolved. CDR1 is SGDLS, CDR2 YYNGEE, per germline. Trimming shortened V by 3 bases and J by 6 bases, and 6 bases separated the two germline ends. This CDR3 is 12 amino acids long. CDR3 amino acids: CASSASPGELFF. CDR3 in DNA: TGTGCCAGCAGCGCATCCCCCGGGGAGCTGTTTTTT.

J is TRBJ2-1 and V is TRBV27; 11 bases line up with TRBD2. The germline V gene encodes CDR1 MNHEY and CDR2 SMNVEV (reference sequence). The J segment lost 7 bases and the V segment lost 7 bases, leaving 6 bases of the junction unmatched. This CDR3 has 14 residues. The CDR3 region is CASNFVAGGNEQFF. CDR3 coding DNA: TGTGCCAGCAATTTCGTAGCGGGAGGGAATGAGCAGTTCTTC.

Here the CDR3 reads CAWRTGNTEAFF. As DNA, the CDR3 is TGTGCCTGGAGAACAGGGAACACTGAAGCTTTCTTT. This chain joins TRBV30 and TRBJ1-1; the D gene is possibly TRBD1 (5 bases). This CDR3 is built from 12 residues. V lost 3 bases to trimming and J lost 1 base, with 6 bases between them. Germline V gives CDR1 GTSNPN, CDR2 SVGIG (reference sequence). Supplemented by reference TRBV30 and TRBJ1-1, the full variable domain reads SQTIHQWPATLVQPVGSPLSLECTVEGTSNPNLYWYRQAAGRGLQLLFYSVGIGQISSEVPQNLSASRPQDRQFILSSKKLLLSDSGFYLCAWRTGNTEAFFGQGTRLTVV.

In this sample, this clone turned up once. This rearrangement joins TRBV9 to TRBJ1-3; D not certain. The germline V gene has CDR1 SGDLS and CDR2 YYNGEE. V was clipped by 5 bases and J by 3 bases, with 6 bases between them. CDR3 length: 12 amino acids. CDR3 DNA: TGTGCCAGCAGAGGAGGTGGAAACACCATATATTTT. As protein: CASRGGGNTIYF.